Included here is one T cell receptor beta chain sequence, with context. The data derive from a study of CD8 T cells in Susac syndrome. Random hexamers served to reverse transcribe about 0.5 to 1 ug RNA. TCRdb processed the immunoSEQ multiplex PCR reads anew with MiXCR; each CDR3 protein has one entry. Here the sample spans under 550,000 distinct CDR3 sequences, more than 80% being singletons. The multiple sclerosis control group was made up of treatment-naive patients with stable or active relapsing-remitting disease. TEMRA cells were FACS-enriched, with CD8+ and CD4+ T cells isolated negatively. Germline CDR1 SEHNR, CDR2 FQNEAQ (reference sequence). The V and J ends lost 5 bases and 0 bases, in that order; junction bases with no gene match: 4. The CDR3 sequence is 15 residues long.

The chain uses TRBV7-9 and TRBJ1-5; 7 bases map to TRBD1. The sequencing sample was made of CD8+ T cells from PBMCs. This receptor was identified in a human donor with multiple sclerosis. CDR3 coding DNA: TGTGCCAGCAGCCCGACAGGGCATAGCAATCAGCCCCAGCATTTT. This encodes CASSPTGHSNQPQHF.